A selection of T cell receptor beta chains follows, all from one sample in a study of human T cells and chemical hapten exposure. From the RACE reads, TCRdb called clonotypes with MiXCR, one entry per CDR3 protein. Counted here are around 69,000 distinct CDR3 sequences, about 9.1% occurring once; the ten biggest clones make up 3.3%. The specimen comprised whole blood, sampled in connection with sensitization to the hapten diphenylcyclopropenone (DPC). These receptors all come from a woman between 35 and 50 years old with alopecia areata. Some clones in this sample may be carry-over from other donors' samples. CDR3s leave out the opening cysteine and the closing phenylalanine or tryptophan.

cdr3_aa,v_call,j_call
ASSPLEIRDGELF,TRBV7-9,TRBJ2-2
ASSLVLGNTIY,TRBV12-3/TRBV12-4,TRBJ1-3
ASSARWGDEAF,TRBV25-1,TRBJ1-1
ASASSYEQY,TRBV27,TRBJ2-7
ASSPGSLRGNQPQH,TRBV5-1,TRBJ1-5
AISPVWGTSNQPQH,TRBV10-3,TRBJ1-5
ASSFNRDEQF,TRBV11-2,TRBJ2-1
SVNTVGYT,TRBV29-1,TRBJ1-2
ASTVAGTSKPNEQF,TRBV27,TRBJ2-1
ASGSGGSSYNEQF,TRBV12-5,TRBJ2-1
ASRRTSGGFYNEQF,TRBV6-1,TRBJ2-1
ASRWVASTEAF,TRBV6-2/TRBV6-3,TRBJ1-1
ASIGGAKNNSPLH,TRBV6-6,TRBJ1-6
SVERRGGTDTQY,TRBV29-1,TRBJ2-3
ASSGTGTGVNPSYEQY,TRBV21-1,TRBJ2-7
ASSSSPPSGHHGTEAF,TRBV6-5,TRBJ1-1
ASSSYNRDAYNEQF,TRBV7-2,TRBJ2-1
ASSEWDRGSYEQY,TRBV6-1,TRBJ2-7
ASRPTGAYGYT,TRBV6-1,TRBJ1-2
ASHEGGWANTEAF,TRBV6-2/TRBV6-3,TRBJ1-1
ASSSRGPSGNTIY,TRBV7-2,TRBJ1-3
ASSLVYGHPY,TRBV7-9,TRBJ2-7
ASKTGGEADTQY,TRBV6-6,TRBJ2-3
ASSWSRGETQY,TRBV27,TRBJ2-5
ASSLGKRTEAF,TRBV12-3/TRBV12-4,TRBJ1-1
ASSPKLGQGSYEQY,TRBV18,TRBJ2-7
ASSRLPGSHEKLF,TRBV7-2,TRBJ1-4
ASSATRTGGIEKLF,TRBV6-1,TRBJ1-4
ASSLGTSYGYT,TRBV5-4,TRBJ1-2
ASSPVDQPQH,TRBV12-3/TRBV12-4,TRBJ1-5
ASSHPGFTEAF,TRBV7-6,TRBJ1-1
ASSLVGENTIY,TRBV5-1,TRBJ1-3
ASREAGVRETQY,TRBV28,TRBJ2-5
ASSLSGGGVNTEAF,TRBV12-3/TRBV12-4,TRBJ1-1
ASSVVSGGYDTQY,TRBV9,TRBJ2-3
ASSEGQEIYGYT,TRBV18,TRBJ1-2
ASSSRGLANYNEQF,TRBV5-1,TRBJ2-1
SIKMSRGEET,TRBV29-1,TRBJ1-2
SVGSGGTDTQY,TRBV29-1,TRBJ2-3
ASSRVDGSSYNEQF,TRBV13,TRBJ2-1
ASSPLTSGDEETQY,TRBV7-9,TRBJ2-5
ASSQDLAERDTQY,TRBV4-3,TRBJ2-3
ASRGGSSTDTQY,TRBV5-1,TRBJ2-3
SARGRVAADTQY,TRBV20-1,TRBJ2-3
ASSLDRRDTQY,TRBV7-2,TRBJ2-3
ASTPTGGGDEQF,TRBV6-2/TRBV6-3,TRBJ2-1
AIRTGDTNTGELF,TRBV10-3,TRBJ2-2
ASSLIPATEAF,TRBV7-3,TRBJ1-1
ASSEEATGGIDEQF,TRBV2,TRBJ2-1
ASSGQGYEQY,TRBV9,TRBJ2-7
ASSLGPHTDTQY,TRBV5-1,TRBJ2-3
ASSSRRDSWNYGYT,TRBV28,TRBJ1-2
ASSYSDGEQF,TRBV6-6,TRBJ2-1
ASSLSPLSDGYT,TRBV6-5,TRBJ1-2